These T cell receptor beta chains were read from a single sample in a study of T cell repertoires in cytomegalovirus infection. TCRdb processed the reads anew with MiXCR; each CDR3 protein has one entry. The table includes some 500,000 distinct CDR3 sequences, more than 30% detected once. Their antigens remain unidentified. The source material was cultured PBMCs, sampled from culture after CMV antigen stimulation. These receptors all stem from a human donor in good health (CMV status not recorded). Some clones in this sample may be carry-over from other donors' samples. Both conserved end residues are part of each CDR3. A D gene is named only where the DNA matches it firmly. A row's size may be missing; if present it is once, few, many or a size class.

clone_size j_call d_call v_call cdr3_nt cdr3_aa
- TRBJ2-1 TRBD2 TRBV12-3/TRBV12-4 TGTGCCAGCAGTAGCGGGATCGGTGCTGAGCAGTTCTTC CASSSGIGAEQFF
- TRBJ2-1 - TRBV7-6 TGTGCCAGCAGCTTAAGCCGGGCCCCGAGGTTCTTC CASSLSRAPRFF
- TRBJ1-5 - TRBV23-1 TGCGCCAGCAGTCTTTCTCACCGCATCAATCAGCCCCAGCATTTT CASSLSHRINQPQHF
- TRBJ2-5 - TRBV12-3/TRBV12-4 TGTGCCAGCAGTTTGACCACTATAGAGACCCAGTACTTC CASSLTTIETQYF
few TRBJ1-1 TRBD1 TRBV5-1 TGCGCCAGCAGCCCCAGGGACAGGGGAGCGGCTGAAGCTTTCTTT CASSPRDRGAAEAFF
- TRBJ2-2 - TRBV12-3/TRBV12-4 TGTGCCAGCACCGCTATGGTGACAGTATGGGGACGAGGGAATAAGGCCGGGGAGCTGTTTTTT CASTAMVTVWGRGNKAGELFF
- TRBJ2-5 - TRBV7-6 TGTGCCAGCAGCTCCACCGGGCGGGGCGTTGGGGAGACCCAGTACTTC CASSSTGRGVGETQYF
few TRBJ2-3 TRBD2 TRBV2 TGTGCCAGCAGTGCCCGGGAGGGCGACACAGATACGCAGTATTTT CASSAREGDTDTQYF
few TRBJ2-3 - TRBV10-3 TGTGCCATCAGTGACCCTTCCGGGACTAGCACAGATACGCAGTATTTT CAISDPSGTSTDTQYF
few TRBJ2-7 - TRBV4-3 TGCGCCAGCAGCCAGGCAGTCTCCTACGAGCAGTACTTC CASSQAVSYEQYF
- TRBJ2-1 - TRBV7-2 TGTGCCAGCAGCCCCGAGGGTTTAGCATGGGAGCAGTTCTTC CASSPEGLAWEQFF
few TRBJ2-3 - TRBV24-1 TGTGCCACCAGTGAGGCAATCACTTCGGACAGTTCCTTAGATACGCAGTATTTT CATSEAITSDSSLDTQYF
- TRBJ1-1 - TRBV30 TGTGCCGACCTAGAGTGGGGTCCGGAGAACACTGAAGCTTTCTTT CADLEWGPENTEAFF
few TRBJ1-6 - TRBV7-9 TGTGCCAGCAGCAACCGGGTCGATAATTCACCCCTCCACTTT CASSNRVDNSPLHF
- TRBJ2-7 - TRBV11-2 TGTGCCAGCAGCACCCCAGGGGCAAGGGGCTACGAGCAGTACTTC CASSTPGARGYEQYF
few TRBJ2-7 TRBD2 TRBV29-1 TGCAGCGTTGAAGAGGCGGGAGTACACTACGAGCAGTACTTC CSVEEAGVHYEQYF
- TRBJ2-3 TRBD2 TRBV20-1 TGCAGTGTGTCGAGGCTAGCGGGAGCGACAGATACGCAGTATTTT CSVSRLAGATDTQYF
few TRBJ1-2 - TRBV7-8 TGTGCCAGCAGCTTAGCGGGATCTTCCAGGGACTGGTTAGGTGGCTACACCTTC CASSLAGSSRDWLGGYTF
- TRBJ1-5 TRBD1 TRBV4-2 TGTGCCAGCAGCCCTCAACAGGGGGATAGCAATCAGCCCCAGCATTTT CASSPQQGDSNQPQHF
- TRBJ1-5 - TRBV12-3/TRBV12-4 TGTGCCAGCAGCCTTTCAGGGGACTTGGGCAATCAGCCCCAGCATTTT CASSLSGDLGNQPQHF